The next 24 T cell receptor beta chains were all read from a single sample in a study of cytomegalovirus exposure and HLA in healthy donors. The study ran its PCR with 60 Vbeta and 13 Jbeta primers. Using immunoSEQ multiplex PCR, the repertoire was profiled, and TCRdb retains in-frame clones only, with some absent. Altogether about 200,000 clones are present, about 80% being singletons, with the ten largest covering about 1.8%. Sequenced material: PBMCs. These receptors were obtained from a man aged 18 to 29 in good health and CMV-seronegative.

The CDR3 bases are TGTGCCAGTAGTACGTATAGAGACAGCAGAAAACCTGAAAAACTGTTTTTT. It translates to CASSTYRDSRKPEKLFF. This sequence joins TRBV19 and TRBJ1-4; TRBD1 might be the D (5 bases). The V and J ends lost 4 bases and 7 bases respectively, with 22 bases between them. CDR3 size: 17 residues. CDR1 and CDR2 (germline): LNHDA, SQIVND (reference sequence).

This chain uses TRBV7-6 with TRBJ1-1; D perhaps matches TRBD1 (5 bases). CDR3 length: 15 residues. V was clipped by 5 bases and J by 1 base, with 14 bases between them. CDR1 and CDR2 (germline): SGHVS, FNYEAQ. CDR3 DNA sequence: TGTGCCAGCAGCCCCGATGCGGGGACGAACACTGAAGCTTTCTTT. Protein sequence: CASSPDAGTNTEAFF.

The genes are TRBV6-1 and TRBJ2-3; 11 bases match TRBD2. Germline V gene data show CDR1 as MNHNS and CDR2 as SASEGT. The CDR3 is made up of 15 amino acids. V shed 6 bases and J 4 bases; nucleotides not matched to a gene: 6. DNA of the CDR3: TGTGCCAGCAGCCACCTAGCGGGAGGTTCAGATACGCAGTATTTT. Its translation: CASSHLAGGSDTQYF.

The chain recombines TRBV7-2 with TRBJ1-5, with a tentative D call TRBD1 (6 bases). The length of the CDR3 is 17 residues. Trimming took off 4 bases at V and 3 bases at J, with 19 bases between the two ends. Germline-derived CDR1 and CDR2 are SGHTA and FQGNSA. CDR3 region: CASSSQLQGSDNQPQHF. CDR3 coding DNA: TGTGCCAGCAGCTCCCAGTTACAGGGTAGTGACAATCAGCCCCAGCATTTT.

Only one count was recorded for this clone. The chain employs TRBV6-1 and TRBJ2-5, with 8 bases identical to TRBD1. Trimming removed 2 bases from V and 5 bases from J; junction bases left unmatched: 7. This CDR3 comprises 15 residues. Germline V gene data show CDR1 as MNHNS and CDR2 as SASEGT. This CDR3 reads CASSERRQGRETQYF. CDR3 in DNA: TGTGCCAGCAGTGAACGTAGACAGGGGAGGGAGACCCAGTACTTC.

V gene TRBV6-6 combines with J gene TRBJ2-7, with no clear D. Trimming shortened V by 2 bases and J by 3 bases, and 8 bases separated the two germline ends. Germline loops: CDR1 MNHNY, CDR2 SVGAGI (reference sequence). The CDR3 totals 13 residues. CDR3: CASSYEAYYEQYF. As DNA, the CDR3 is TGTGCCAGCAGTTACGAGGCATACTACGAGCAGTACTTC.

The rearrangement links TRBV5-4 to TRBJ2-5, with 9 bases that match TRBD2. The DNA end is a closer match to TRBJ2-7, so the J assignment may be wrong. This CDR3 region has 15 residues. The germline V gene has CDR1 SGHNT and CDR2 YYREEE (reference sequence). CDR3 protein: CASSNPVAGAYEQYF. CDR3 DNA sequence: TGTGCCAGCAGCAACCCAGTAGCGGGGGCCTACGAGCAGTACTTC.

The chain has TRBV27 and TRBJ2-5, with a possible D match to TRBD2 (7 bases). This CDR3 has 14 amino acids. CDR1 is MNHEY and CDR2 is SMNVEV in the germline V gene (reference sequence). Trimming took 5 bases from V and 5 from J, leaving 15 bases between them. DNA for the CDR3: TGTGCCAGCAGTCCCTGGGGGGGGCAGGAGACCCAGTACTTC. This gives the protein CASSPWGGQETQYF.

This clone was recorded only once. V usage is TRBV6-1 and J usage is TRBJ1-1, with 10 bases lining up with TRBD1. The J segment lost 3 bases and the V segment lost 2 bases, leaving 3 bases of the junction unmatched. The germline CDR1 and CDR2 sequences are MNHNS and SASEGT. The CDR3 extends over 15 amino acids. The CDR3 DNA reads TGTGCCAGCAGTGAACTGGGACAGGGGTACACTGAAGCTTTCTTT. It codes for CASSELGQGYTEAFF.

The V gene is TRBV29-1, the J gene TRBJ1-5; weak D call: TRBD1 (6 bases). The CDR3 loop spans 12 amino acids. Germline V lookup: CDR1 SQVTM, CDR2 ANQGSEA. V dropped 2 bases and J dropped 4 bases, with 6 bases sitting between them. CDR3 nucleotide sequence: TGCAGCGTTGAACAGGGGAATCAGCCCCAGCATTTT. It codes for CSVEQGNQPQHF.

The CDR3 nucleotides are TGCGCCAGCAGCTTATCCCCAGGGGACTATGGCTACACCTTC. Its translation is CASSLSPGDYGYTF. The rearrangement links TRBV5-1 to TRBJ1-2; tentatively, D is TRBD1 (6 bases). CDR1 is SGHRS, CDR2 YFSETQ, per germline. V lost 2 bases and J 3 bases, leaving 11 bases between the germline ends. The CDR3 runs 14 residues.

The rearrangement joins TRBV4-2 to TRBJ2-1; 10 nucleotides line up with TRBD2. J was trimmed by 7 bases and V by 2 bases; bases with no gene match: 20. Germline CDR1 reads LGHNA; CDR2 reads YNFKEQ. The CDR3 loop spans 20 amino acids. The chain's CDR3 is CASSQSAASGRFGRSNEQFF. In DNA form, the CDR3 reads TGTGCCAGCAGCCAAAGTGCGGCTAGCGGGAGATTCGGGCGCTCGAATGAGCAGTTCTTC.

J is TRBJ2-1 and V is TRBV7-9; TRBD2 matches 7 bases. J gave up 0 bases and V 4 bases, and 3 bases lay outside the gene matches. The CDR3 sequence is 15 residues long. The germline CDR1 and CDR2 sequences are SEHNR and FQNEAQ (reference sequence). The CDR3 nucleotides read TGTGCCAGCAGCTCCGGGGGGAGCTCCTACAATGAGCAGTTCTTC. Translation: CASSSGGSSYNEQFF. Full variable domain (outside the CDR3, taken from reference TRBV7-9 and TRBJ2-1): DTGVSQNPRHKITKRGQNVTFRCDPISEHNRLYWYRQTLGQGPEFLTYFQNEAQLEKSRLLSDRFSAERPKGSFSTLEIQRTEQGDSAMYLCASSSGGSSYNEQFFGPGTRLTVL.

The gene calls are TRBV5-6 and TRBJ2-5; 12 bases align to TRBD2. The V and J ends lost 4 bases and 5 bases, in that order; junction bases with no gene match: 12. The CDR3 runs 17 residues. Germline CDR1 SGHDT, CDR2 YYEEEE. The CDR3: CASSPLGLAGYSETQYF. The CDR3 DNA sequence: TGTGCCAGCAGCCCTCTAGGACTAGCGGGATACTCGGAGACCCAGTACTTC.

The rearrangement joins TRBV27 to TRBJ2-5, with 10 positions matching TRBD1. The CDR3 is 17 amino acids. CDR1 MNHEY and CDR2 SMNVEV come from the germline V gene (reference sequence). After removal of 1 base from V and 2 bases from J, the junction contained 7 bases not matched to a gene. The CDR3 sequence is CASSLYPPGQGQETQYF. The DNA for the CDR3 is TGTGCCAGCAGTTTATATCCCCCGGGACAGGGGCAAGAGACCCAGTACTTC.

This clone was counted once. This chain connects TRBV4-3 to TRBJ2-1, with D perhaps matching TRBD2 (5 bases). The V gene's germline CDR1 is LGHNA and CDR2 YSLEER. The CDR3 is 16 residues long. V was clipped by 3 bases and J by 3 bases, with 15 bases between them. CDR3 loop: CASSQDWLSGYNEQFF. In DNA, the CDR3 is TGCGCCAGCAGCCAGGACTGGTTGTCTGGCTACAATGAGCAGTTCTTC.

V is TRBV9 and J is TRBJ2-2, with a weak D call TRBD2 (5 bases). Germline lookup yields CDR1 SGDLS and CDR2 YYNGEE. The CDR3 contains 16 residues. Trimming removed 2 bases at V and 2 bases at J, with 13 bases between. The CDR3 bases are TGTGCCAGCAGCGTTAAAGGACTGGCTAACACCGGGGAGCTGTTTTTT. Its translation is CASSVKGLANTGELFF.

The CDR3 loop is CASSFYRSYEQYF. The CDR3 coding sequence is TGTGCCAGCAGTTTTTACAGGTCCTACGAGCAGTACTTC. The chain has TRBV27 and TRBJ2-7; possibly TRBD1 for D (5 bases). This CDR3 region has 13 residues. With 3 bases removed from V and 1 base from J, the gap between germline ends came to 7 bases. CDR1 and CDR2 from the germline V gene are MNHEY and SMNVEV (reference sequence).

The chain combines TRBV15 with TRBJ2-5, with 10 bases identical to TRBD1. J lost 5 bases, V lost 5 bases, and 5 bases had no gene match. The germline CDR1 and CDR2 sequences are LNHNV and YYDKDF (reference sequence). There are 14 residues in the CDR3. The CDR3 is CATSGGQGDETQYF. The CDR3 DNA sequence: TGTGCCACCAGCGGAGGACAGGGGGACGAGACCCAGTACTTC.

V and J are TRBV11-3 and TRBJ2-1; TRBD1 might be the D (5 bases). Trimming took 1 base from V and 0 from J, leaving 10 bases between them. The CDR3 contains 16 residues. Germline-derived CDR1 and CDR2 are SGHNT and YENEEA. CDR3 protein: CASSLGGDGSYNEQFF. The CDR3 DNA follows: TGTGCCAGCAGCTTAGGGGGCGATGGCTCCTACAATGAGCAGTTCTTC.

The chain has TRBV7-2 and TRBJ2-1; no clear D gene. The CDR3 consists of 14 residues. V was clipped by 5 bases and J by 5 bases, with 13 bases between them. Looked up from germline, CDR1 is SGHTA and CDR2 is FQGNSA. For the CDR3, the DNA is TGTGCCAGCAGCCCCCTTAGCCTCCACAATGAGCAGTTCTTC. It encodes CASSPLSLHNEQFF.

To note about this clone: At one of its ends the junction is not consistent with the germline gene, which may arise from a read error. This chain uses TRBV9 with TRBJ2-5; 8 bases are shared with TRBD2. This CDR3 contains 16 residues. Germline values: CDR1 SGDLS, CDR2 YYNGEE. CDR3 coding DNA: TGTGCCAGCAGCGTCCACGGGGGGGGGACCCAAGAGGCCCAGTACTTC. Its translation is CASSVHGGGTQEAQYF.

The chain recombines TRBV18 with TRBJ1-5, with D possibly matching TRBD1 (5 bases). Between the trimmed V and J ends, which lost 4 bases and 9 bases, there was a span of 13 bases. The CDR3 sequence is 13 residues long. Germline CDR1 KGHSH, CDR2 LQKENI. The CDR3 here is CASSQSQEWPQHF. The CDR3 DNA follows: TGTGCCAGCTCACAATCACAGGAGTGGCCCCAGCATTTT.

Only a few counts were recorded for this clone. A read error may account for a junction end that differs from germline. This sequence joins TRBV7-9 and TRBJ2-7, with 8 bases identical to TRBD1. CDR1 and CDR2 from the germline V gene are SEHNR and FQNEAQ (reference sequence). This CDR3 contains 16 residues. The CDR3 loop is CSSSVGRTGWEDEQYF. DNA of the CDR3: TGTTCCAGCAGCGTCGGACGGACAGGGTGGGAGGACGAGCAGTACTTC.